This T cell receptor (beta chain) is from a study of PD-1 blockade in mismatch repair-deficient tumors. Whole-study context: Patients had about a dozen mismatch repair-deficient cancer types and were previously treated and progressing. Notes on the study in general: Rapid post-treatment expansion, then contraction, generally preceding radiologic response, marked tumor-resident clones.

Germline CDR1 and CDR2: SGHNT and YYREEE (reference sequence). Trimming pared 3 bases from V and 1 base from J, leaving 13 bases between. The CDR3 runs to 15 residues. Comment on this clone: The antigen is undetermined.

Mismatch repair deficiency was confirmed in all patients, by PCR or immunohistochemistry. TCRs were sequenced from three patients responding to pembrolizumab. Generated by immunoSEQ multiplex PCR, the TCRdb table keeps only in-frame clones and is missing some. The sample carries under 85,000 clones, 78% recorded once. The specimen was peripheral blood, collected 2 weeks after starting pembrolizumab. The rearrangement joins TRBV5-4 to TRBJ1-1; D gene unclear. The receptor's source is an adult with mismatch repair-deficient cancer. The CDR3 is CASSSGVAGNTEAFF. CDR3 coding DNA: TGTGCCAGCAGCTCTGGCGTGGCAGGGAACACTGAAGCTTTCTTT. Complete variable domain (other parts from reference TRBV5-4 and TRBJ1-1): ETGVTQSPTHLIKTRGQQVTLRCSSQSGHNTVSWYQQALGQGPQFIFQYYREEENGRGNFPPRFSGLQFPNYSSELNVNALELDDSALYLCASSSGVAGNTEAFFGQGTRLTVV.